The rows below give T cell receptor beta chains drawn from one sample of a study of blood T cells in healthy people across ages. TCRdb reanalysed the 5' RACE reads using MiXCR and keeps one entry per CDR3 protein. The sample yields 1.5 million to 1.8 million distinct CDR3 sequences, roughly 43% seen once. The sequenced material came from blood. Receptors originate from a woman under 30 in good health. Both conserved end residues are part of each CDR3. D genes are given only for firm matches. Not all rows give a size; the values are once, few, many and, for expanded clones, a class.

size: NA; D: NA; length: 13; V: TRBV27; J: TRBJ2-1; CDR3: CASTSTSLNEQFF; DNA: TGTGCCAGCACCTCGACTAGTCTGAATGAGCAGTTCTTC
size: few; D: NA; length: 16; V: TRBV28; J: TRBJ2-7; CDR3: CASSPSSSVPVDEQYF; DNA: TGTGCCAGCAGTCCCTCTAGTAGCGTCCCCGTGGACGAGCAGTACTTC
size: few; D: TRBD1; length: 18; V: TRBV20-1; J: TRBJ2-2; CDR3: CSARVHPGQTTSTGELFF; DNA: TGCAGTGCTAGAGTTCACCCGGGACAGACGACATCCACCGGGGAGCTGTTTTTT
size: NA; D: NA; length: 13; V: TRBV15; J: TRBJ1-1; CDR3: CATSRVGDTEAFF; DNA: TGTGCCACCAGCAGAGTAGGGGACACTGAAGCTTTCTTT
size: few; D: NA; length: 11; V: TRBV7-2; J: TRBJ1-2; CDR3: CASSFRHGYTF; DNA: TGTGCCAGCAGCTTTCGGCATGGCTATACCTTC
size: few; D: NA; length: 12; V: TRBV29-1; J: TRBJ2-2; CDR3: CSVGRITGELFF; DNA: TGCAGCGTTGGTAGAATCACCGGGGAGCTGTTTTTT
size: few; D: TRBD1; length: 15; V: TRBV12-3/TRBV12-4; J: TRBJ2-7; CDR3: CASSFGTGKGYEQYF; DNA: TGTGCCAGCAGTTTCGGGACAGGGAAGGGCTACGAGCAGTACTTC
size: many; D: NA; length: 11; V: TRBV20-1; J: TRBJ2-7; CDR3: CSASGPYEQYF; DNA: TGCAGTGCTAGCGGGCCCTACGAGCAGTACTTC
size: NA; D: NA; length: 14; V: TRBV20-1; J: TRBJ2-7; CDR3: CSAPNSASYNEQYF; DNA: TGCAGTGCGCCCAATAGCGCCAGTTACAATGAGCAGTACTTC
size: NA; D: NA; length: 13; V: TRBV6-5; J: TRBJ1-2; CDR3: CASSYGSYYGYTF; DNA: TGTGCCAGCAGTTACGGGTCCTACTATGGCTACACCTTC
size: NA; D: NA; length: 14; V: TRBV6-5; J: TRBJ2-7; CDR3: CASSDGQPSYEQYF; DNA: TGTGCCAGCAGTGACGGGCAGCCCTCCTACGAGCAGTACTTC
size: many; D: TRBD2; length: 15; V: TRBV12-3/TRBV12-4; J: TRBJ2-1; CDR3: CASSSGTSSYNEQFF; DNA: TGTGCCAGCAGCTCCGGGACTAGCTCCTACAATGAGCAGTTCTTC
size: few; D: NA; length: 13; V: TRBV2; J: TRBJ2-1; CDR3: CASSLESGNEQFF; DNA: TGTGCCAGCAGTCTAGAAAGCGGCAATGAGCAGTTCTTC
size: NA; D: NA; length: 12; V: TRBV4-1; J: TRBJ1-4; CDR3: CASSQPGLGLFF; DNA: TGCGCCAGCAGCCAACCGGGACTTGGACTGTTTTTT
size: NA; D: NA; length: 14; V: TRBV20-1; J: TRBJ2-7; CDR3: CSAPKGRELGEQYF; DNA: TGCAGTGCCCCAAAGGGGCGGGAATTGGGCGAGCAGTACTTC
size: NA; D: NA; length: 14; V: TRBV10-3; J: TRBJ2-5; CDR3: CAISEVGFQETQYF; DNA: TGTGCCATCAGTGAAGTGGGATTCCAAGAGACCCAGTACTTC
size: NA; D: NA; length: 13; V: TRBV10-1; J: TRBJ2-1; CDR3: CASSARTENEQFF; DNA: TGCGCCAGCAGTGCAAGGACAGAGAATGAGCAGTTCTTC
size: NA; D: TRBD1; length: 16; V: TRBV7-2; J: TRBJ1-1; CDR3: CANSEGQRIRNTEAFF; DNA: TGTGCCAACAGCGAGGGACAGAGGATTAGGAACACTGAAGCTTTCTTT
size: NA; D: NA; length: 12; V: TRBV29-1; J: TRBJ2-7; CDR3: CSVEGLGAEQYF; DNA: TGCAGCGTTGAAGGGTTGGGGGCCGAGCAGTACTTC
size: NA; D: TRBD2; length: 16; V: TRBV4-1; J: TRBJ2-7; CDR3: CASNQPAGSPHNEQYF; DNA: TGCGCCAGCAACCAACCAGCGGGAAGCCCTCACAATGAGCAGTACTTC
size: many; D: NA; length: 13; V: TRBV29-1; J: TRBJ1-2; CDR3: CSVEDLRGYGYTF; DNA: TGCAGCGTTGAAGATCTTCGGGGCTATGGCTACACCTTC
size: once; D: NA; length: 13; V: TRBV29-1; J: TRBJ2-5; CDR3: CSVATQRQETQYF; DNA: TGCAGCGTTGCGACGCAGAGACAAGAGACCCAGTACTTC